This TCR beta chain was retrieved from a study of cytomegalovirus exposure and HLA in healthy donors. The PCR made use of 60 Vbeta and 13 Jbeta primers. Generated by immunoSEQ multiplex PCR, the TCRdb table keeps only in-frame clones and is missing some. The sample lists around 190,000 clones, 78% seen once, with over 12% in the top ten. CDR3 length: 13 amino acids. Germline V gene lookup returns CDR1 MDHEN and CDR2 SYDVKM. V lost 5 bases to trimming and J lost 8 bases; unmatched junction nucleotides: 6. The chain couples TRBV28 to TRBJ2-1, with 7 bases fitting TRBD2. The sample comprised PBMCs. The source is a young woman in good health and CMV-seropositive. The CDR3 DNA is TGTGCCAGCAGTAAGACTAGCCGGTATGAGCAGTTCTTC. Its translation: CASSKTSRYEQFF.